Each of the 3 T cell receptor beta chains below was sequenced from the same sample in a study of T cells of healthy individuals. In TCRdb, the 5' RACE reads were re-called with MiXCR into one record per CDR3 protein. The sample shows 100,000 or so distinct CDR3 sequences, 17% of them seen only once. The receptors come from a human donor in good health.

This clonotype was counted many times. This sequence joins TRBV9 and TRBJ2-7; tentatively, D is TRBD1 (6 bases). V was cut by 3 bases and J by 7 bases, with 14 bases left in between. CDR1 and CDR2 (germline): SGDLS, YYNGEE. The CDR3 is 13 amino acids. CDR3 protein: CASSATGLGEQYF. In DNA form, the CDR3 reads TGTGCCAGCAGCGCGACAGGTTTGGGGGAGCAGTACTTC.

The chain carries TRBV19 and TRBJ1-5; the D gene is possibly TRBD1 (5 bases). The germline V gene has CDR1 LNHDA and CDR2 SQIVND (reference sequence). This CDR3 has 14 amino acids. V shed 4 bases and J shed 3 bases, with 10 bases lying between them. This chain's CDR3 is CASSKARDNQPQHF. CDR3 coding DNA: TGTGCCAGTAGTAAAGCCAGGGACAATCAGCCCCAGCATTTT.

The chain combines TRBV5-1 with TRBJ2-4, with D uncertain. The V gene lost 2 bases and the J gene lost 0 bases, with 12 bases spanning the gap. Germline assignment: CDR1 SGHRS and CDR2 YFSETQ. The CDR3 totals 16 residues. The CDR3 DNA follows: TGCGCCAGCAGCTTAAGTCCTTACCAAGCCAAAAACATTCAGTACTTC. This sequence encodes CASSLSPYQAKNIQYF.